The 12 T cell receptor beta chains in this list originate from one sample, sequenced in a study of blood T cell repertoires in COVID-19 (dated by TCRdb to about 2020). Library prep was done by the immunoSEQ multiplex PCR assay. TCRdb retrieved this table from immuneACCESS and kept in-frame rearrangements only. Not all clones are present; in checked studies, unresolved V genes account for under half, and no reason is known for the remainder. In all, the sample holds 120,000 or so clones, and approximately 82% of those were seen once. The ten largest clonotypes hold 5.9% of the sample. Sequenced: peripheral blood. Receptor source: a man older than 75 with active or convalescent COVID-19.

This clone was counted once. V is TRBV5-1 and J is TRBJ1-5; D uncertain. CDR3 length: 13 amino acids. Germline assignment: CDR1 SGHRS and CDR2 YFSETQ. V was trimmed by 2 bases and J by 5 bases, leaving 8 bases between them. CDR3 region: CASSLNSYQPQHF. The CDR3 DNA sequence: TGCGCCAGCAGCTTAAACAGTTATCAGCCCCAGCATTTT.

This clone was counted between two and nine times. The J gene is TRBJ1-6, the V gene TRBV5-1; 7 bases line up with TRBD1. Germline V gene sequence: CDR1 SGHRS, CDR2 YFSETQ. Losses at the gene ends were 0 bases for V and 10 bases for J; bases not matched to a gene: 7. The CDR3 is 15 residues long. CDR3 amino acids: CASSLVAGGSSPLHF. DNA for the CDR3: TGCGCCAGCAGCTTGGTAGCAGGGGGTTCGTCACCCCTCCACTTT.

The genes are TRBV6-2 or TRBV6-3 and TRBJ1-6, with 8 bases that match TRBD1. CDR1 is MNHEY, CDR2 SVGEGT, per germline. The length of the CDR3 is 16 residues. Germline trimming cut 0 bases from V and 9 bases from J; bases unmatched to any gene: 7. CDR3 residues: CASSYSSAGGSSPLHF. The CDR3 DNA reads as TGTGCCAGCAGTTACTCGTCTGCAGGGGGCAGTTCACCCCTCCACTTT.

This clone was counted a few times. The rearrangement uses TRBV27 and TRBJ1-1; 9 bases are shared with TRBD1. Per germline, CDR1 MNHEY and CDR2 SMNVEV (reference sequence). V trimming: 6 bases; J trimming: 6 bases; junction bases outside the gene matches: 5. This CDR3 comprises 13 residues. The CDR3 loop reads CASSQQGAAEAFF. The CDR3 DNA reads as TGTGCCAGCAGCCAACAGGGGGCGGCTGAAGCTTTCTTT.

The V and J genes are TRBV19 and TRBJ1-6; TRBD1 might be the D (5 bases). Trimming took off 7 bases at V and 5 bases at J, with 12 bases between the two ends. Germline values: CDR1 LNHDA, CDR2 SQIVND (reference sequence). CDR3 size: 14 residues. For the CDR3, the DNA is TGTGCCAGTATAGACAGCAGCAATAATTCACCCCTCCACTTT. Its translation: CASIDSSNNSPLHF.

For the CDR3, the DNA is TGTGCCAGCAGCCCGCGACTAGCTTTAGCCTACGAGCAGTACTTC. This sequence encodes CASSPRLALAYEQYF. This sequence joins TRBV7-8 and TRBJ2-7, with 7 bases matching TRBD2. V shed 5 bases and J 2 bases; nucleotides not matched to a gene: 9. Germline lookup yields CDR1 SGHVS and CDR2 FQNEAQ. CDR3 length equals 15 residues.

This chain connects TRBV18 to TRBJ1-2, with D perhaps matching TRBD1 (6 bases). V was trimmed by 3 bases and J by 4 bases, leaving 12 bases between them. This CDR3 comprises 14 residues. Germline CDR1 is KGHSH and CDR2 is LQKENI. The CDR3 DNA reads as TGTGCCAGCTCACCCGGCAGGGGCGTCTATGGCTACACCTTC. Its translation: CASSPGRGVYGYTF. Full variable domain (missing parts from reference TRBV18 and TRBJ1-2): NAGVMQNPRHLVRRRGQEARLRCSPMKGHSHVYWYRQLPEEGLKFMVYLQKENIIDESGMPKERFSAEFPKEGPSILRIQQVVRGDSAAYFCASSPGRGVYGYTFGSGTRLTVV.

This rearrangement joins TRBV6-5 to TRBJ1-5; possible D gene TRBD1, 6 bases. Trimming took off 5 bases at V and 0 bases at J, with 11 bases between the two ends. This CDR3 is built from 15 residues. Germline lookup yields CDR1 MNHEY and CDR2 SVGAGI. CDR3 bases: TGTGCCAGCAGTCAGGACAGTTATAGCAATCAGCCCCAGCATTTT. Its translation is CASSQDSYSNQPQHF.

The chain couples TRBV5-1 to TRBJ2-5; weak D call: TRBD1 (6 bases). CDR3 size: 13 residues. Germline V gene data show CDR1 as SGHRS and CDR2 as YFSETQ. The V end was cut by 3 bases, the J end by 6 bases, with 12 bases between. The CDR3 sequence: CASSSARGQTQYF. CDR3 nucleotide sequence: TGCGCCAGCAGCTCGGCCAGGGGTCAGACCCAGTACTTC.

This clone was counted between two and nine times. This chain links TRBV14 with TRBJ1-6; D is possibly TRBD1 (6 bases). Germline assignment: CDR1 SGHDN and CDR2 FVKESK. The V end was cut by 0 bases, the J end by 8 bases, with 8 bases between. This CDR3 spans 14 amino acids. The chain's CDR3 is CASSQEGGYSPLHF. The CDR3 DNA sequence: TGTGCCAGCAGCCAAGAAGGGGGTTATTCACCCCTCCACTTT.

The chain is built from TRBV28 and TRBJ1-4; D is perhaps TRBD1 (5 bases). CDR1 and CDR2 (germline): MDHEN, SYDVKM. The CDR3 covers 13 residues. V shed 3 bases and J shed 8 bases, with 10 bases lying between them. CDR3 region: CASSFGTEEKLFF. The CDR3 DNA sequence: TGTGCCAGCAGTTTTGGGACTGAGGAAAAACTGTTTTTT.

V usage is TRBV2 and J usage is TRBJ1-6, with TRBD1 identical over 8 bases. The V and J ends lost 7 bases and 7 bases, in that order; junction bases with no gene match: 6. The CDR3 runs to 14 residues. Germline V lookup: CDR1 SNHLY, CDR2 FYNNEI. The CDR3 is CASTPGQGNSPLHF. The CDR3 region has the DNA TGTGCCAGCACCCCCGGACAGGGCAATTCACCCCTCCACTTT.